This T cell receptor beta chain was found in a study of Graves' ophthalmopathy and Graves' hyperthyroidism. Overall study: There was a collection of peripheral blood at initial diagnosis, before any treatment. Whole-study results and caveats: Blood also held most thyroid clonotypes expanded above 0.001 frequency.

The authors amplified TCR beta CDR3 regions, and they did so from RNA transcripts for repertoire sequencing. RT-PCR in the first round used HTBI primers; a second-round multiplex PCR followed. TCRdb re-analysed the multiplex PCR reads in MiXCR, keeping a single row per CDR3 protein. The repertoire includes fewer than 250,000 distinct CDR3 sequences, just under 30% of them detected once, and approximately 9.6% sits in the top ten. This CDR3 is built from 16 residues. The V segment lost 5 bases and the J segment 4 bases; nucleotides outside the gene matches: 11. PBMCs were isolated by Ficoll-Paque density gradient centrifugation, using about 10 ml of fresh peripheral blood as the starting material. With respect to this clonotype: Its cognate antigen is unknown.

This receptor was taken from a man aged 50-59 years with Graves' ophthalmopathy. The source material was peripheral blood. The chain couples TRBV12-3 or TRBV12-4 to TRBJ1-5, with TRBD1 identical over 7 bases. The CDR3 here is CASSPKFRTGNQPQHF. The CDR3 DNA reads as TGTGCCAGCAGTCCGAAGTTTCGGACAGGAAATCAGCCCCAGCATTTT.